This T cell receptor beta chain was recorded in a study of T cell repertoires in cytomegalovirus infection. TCRdb reprocessed the reads with MiXCR, giving one entry per CDR3 protein. The sample includes about 150,000 distinct CDR3 sequences, about a quarter of them seen just once. This clonotype was observed at least ten times. Germline assignment: CDR1 SGHVS and CDR2 FQNEAQ. V was pared by 5 bases and J by 6 bases, with 8 bases of the junction left unmatched. CDR3 size: 15 residues. The sample taken for sequencing was PBMCs. The J gene is TRBJ2-1, the V gene TRBV7-8; TRBD2 agrees at 9 bases. The source is a human donor in good health (CMV status not recorded). Some clones in this sample may be carry-over from other donors' samples. For the CDR3, the DNA is TGTGCCAGCAGCCTTGGGGTTAGCGGGAGCAATGAGCAGTTCTTC. Its translation is CASSLGVSGSNEQFF.